The clone carrying this T cell receptor beta chain is large (0.1 to 1%). Its antigen is still unknown. Other nucleotide sequences from this sample produce the same CDR3. The sample originates from a study of OX40 agonist ivuxolimab in advanced cancers. Germline V gives CDR1 MDHEN, CDR2 SYDVKM. Deletions cut 3 bases from V and 6 bases from J, with 9 bases between. This CDR3 is 12 amino acids long. Generated by immunoSEQ multiplex PCR, the TCRdb table keeps only in-frame clones and is missing some. The top ten clones hold 5.5% of a sample with 60,000 to 70,000 clones, approximately 80% of them seen once. Regarding the study as a whole: Clonal expansion was among the lowest in partial responders at 0.1-3.0 mg/kg, especially CD8+.

V and J are TRBV28 and TRBJ2-7; D is unresolved. The sequencing here drew on CD4+ or CD8+ T cells sorted from blood, taken in a trial of the OX40 agonist ivuxolimab. This sequence originates from an adult with an advanced solid tumor such as melanoma, head and neck, liver or kidney cancer. The CDR3 DNA sequence: TGTGCCAGCAGTTTGGGCGGAGCCGAGCAGTACGTC. Encoded protein: CASSLGGAEQYV.